The present entry profiles one T cell receptor (beta chain) with its context. In the original workflow: Estimated nucleated cell counts came from reference gene primer amplification. Only in-frame clones appear in the TCRdb table, and some are missing; sequencing was by immunoSEQ multiplex PCR. V, J and clone size were drawn from that table, and D and trimming were deduced from the DNA. This table has some 220,000 clones, 75% to 90% appearing once. This sample stems from a study of blood T cell repertoires in COVID-19. Study in general: Sources were T cells, B-cell-depleted T cells, or PBMCs; the material itself was cDNA or gDNA.

The CDR3 consists of 15 residues. The V gene lost 2 bases and the J gene lost 2 bases, with 11 bases spanning the gap. Germline V gene data show CDR1 as SGHDT and CDR2 as YYEEEE. It was during active infection that Seattle patients were enrolled and then longitudinally followed. Sequencing was carried out using peripheral blood. The chain uses TRBV5-6 and TRBJ2-1, with a tentative D call TRBD2 (5 bases). This sequence was found in a woman between 70 and 85 years old with COVID-19, enrolled during active disease. The CDR3 reads CASSFIRTPYNEQFF. The CDR3 nucleotides read TGTGCCAGCAGCTTTATTAGGACTCCCTACAATGAGCAGTTCTTC.